One sample yielded the 4 T cell receptor beta chains listed below, sequenced in a study of identical twins. TCRdb ran MiXCR on the 5' RACE reads and lists one entry per CDR3 protein. The table has approximately 670,000 distinct CDR3 sequences, 6.1% seen once. Sequenced sample: naive T cells sorted from blood. These receptor sequences come from a man younger than 35 in good health.

This clonotype appeared many times. The chain uses TRBV20-1 and TRBJ2-1; the D gene is possibly TRBD2 (5 bases). There are 12 residues in the CDR3. Germline-derived CDR1 and CDR2 are DFQATT and SNEGSKA (reference sequence). V gave up 3 bases and J gave up 5 bases, with 8 bases separating them. CDR3 residues: CSAREANNEQFF. The CDR3 DNA reads TGCAGTGCTAGGGAGGCCAACAATGAGCAGTTCTTC.

This clonotype was observed at least ten times. The rearrangement uses TRBV12-5 and TRBJ2-6, with a weak D call TRBD1 (5 bases). With 4 bases removed from V and 2 bases from J, the gap between germline ends came to 18 bases. The CDR3 runs 18 residues. Germline CDR1 LGHNT, CDR2 FRNRAP. In DNA form, the CDR3 reads TGTGCTAGTGGTTCCGGACATTCCTCTTTGACTGGGGCCAACGTCCTGACTTTC. It encodes CASGSGHSSLTGANVLTF.

The rearrangement uses TRBV15 and TRBJ1-1; 8 bases fit TRBD1. Per germline, CDR1 LNHNV and CDR2 YYDKDF (reference sequence). The CDR3 consists of 17 residues. V trimming: 1 base; J trimming: 6 bases; junction bases outside the gene matches: 13. The CDR3 protein is CATSRVEFRGHWAEAFF. The DNA for the CDR3 is TGTGCCACCAGCAGAGTTGAGTTCAGGGGGCATTGGGCTGAAGCTTTCTTT.

This clonotype has ten or more counts. V usage is TRBV9 and J usage is TRBJ2-1; perhaps D is TRBD1 or TRBD2 (5 bases each). This CDR3 region has 14 residues. CDR1 is SGDLS, CDR2 YYNGEE, per germline. V dropped 0 bases and J dropped 7 bases, with 11 bases sitting between them. For the CDR3, the DNA is TGTGCCAGCAGCGTAGGCCAGGGACGGAATGAGCAGTTCTTC. Protein sequence: CASSVGQGRNEQFF.